This T cell receptor (beta chain) appears in the sequencing data of a study of T-cell memory formation after mild COVID-19. This CDR3 is 14 amino acids long. V was pared by 4 bases and J by 7 bases, with 6 bases of the junction left unmatched. Germline CDR1 reads SGDLS; CDR2 reads YYNGEE. MiXCR was run by TCRdb on the 5' RACE reads, yielding one entry per CDR3 protein. The sample carries a few hundred thousand distinct CDR3 sequences, roughly 23% recorded once. The clonotype originates from an adult woman who had mild COVID-19 (a few samples of this study predate the infection). Cell type and time point are not known. Input material: PBMCs or a T cell subset sorted from them (not recorded which). J is TRBJ2-2 and V is TRBV9, with TRBD1 matching over 8 bases. As DNA, the CDR3 is TGTGCCAGCAGCTTCGGGACAGGAGGCGGGGAGCTGTTTTTT. Protein: CASSFGTGGGELFF.